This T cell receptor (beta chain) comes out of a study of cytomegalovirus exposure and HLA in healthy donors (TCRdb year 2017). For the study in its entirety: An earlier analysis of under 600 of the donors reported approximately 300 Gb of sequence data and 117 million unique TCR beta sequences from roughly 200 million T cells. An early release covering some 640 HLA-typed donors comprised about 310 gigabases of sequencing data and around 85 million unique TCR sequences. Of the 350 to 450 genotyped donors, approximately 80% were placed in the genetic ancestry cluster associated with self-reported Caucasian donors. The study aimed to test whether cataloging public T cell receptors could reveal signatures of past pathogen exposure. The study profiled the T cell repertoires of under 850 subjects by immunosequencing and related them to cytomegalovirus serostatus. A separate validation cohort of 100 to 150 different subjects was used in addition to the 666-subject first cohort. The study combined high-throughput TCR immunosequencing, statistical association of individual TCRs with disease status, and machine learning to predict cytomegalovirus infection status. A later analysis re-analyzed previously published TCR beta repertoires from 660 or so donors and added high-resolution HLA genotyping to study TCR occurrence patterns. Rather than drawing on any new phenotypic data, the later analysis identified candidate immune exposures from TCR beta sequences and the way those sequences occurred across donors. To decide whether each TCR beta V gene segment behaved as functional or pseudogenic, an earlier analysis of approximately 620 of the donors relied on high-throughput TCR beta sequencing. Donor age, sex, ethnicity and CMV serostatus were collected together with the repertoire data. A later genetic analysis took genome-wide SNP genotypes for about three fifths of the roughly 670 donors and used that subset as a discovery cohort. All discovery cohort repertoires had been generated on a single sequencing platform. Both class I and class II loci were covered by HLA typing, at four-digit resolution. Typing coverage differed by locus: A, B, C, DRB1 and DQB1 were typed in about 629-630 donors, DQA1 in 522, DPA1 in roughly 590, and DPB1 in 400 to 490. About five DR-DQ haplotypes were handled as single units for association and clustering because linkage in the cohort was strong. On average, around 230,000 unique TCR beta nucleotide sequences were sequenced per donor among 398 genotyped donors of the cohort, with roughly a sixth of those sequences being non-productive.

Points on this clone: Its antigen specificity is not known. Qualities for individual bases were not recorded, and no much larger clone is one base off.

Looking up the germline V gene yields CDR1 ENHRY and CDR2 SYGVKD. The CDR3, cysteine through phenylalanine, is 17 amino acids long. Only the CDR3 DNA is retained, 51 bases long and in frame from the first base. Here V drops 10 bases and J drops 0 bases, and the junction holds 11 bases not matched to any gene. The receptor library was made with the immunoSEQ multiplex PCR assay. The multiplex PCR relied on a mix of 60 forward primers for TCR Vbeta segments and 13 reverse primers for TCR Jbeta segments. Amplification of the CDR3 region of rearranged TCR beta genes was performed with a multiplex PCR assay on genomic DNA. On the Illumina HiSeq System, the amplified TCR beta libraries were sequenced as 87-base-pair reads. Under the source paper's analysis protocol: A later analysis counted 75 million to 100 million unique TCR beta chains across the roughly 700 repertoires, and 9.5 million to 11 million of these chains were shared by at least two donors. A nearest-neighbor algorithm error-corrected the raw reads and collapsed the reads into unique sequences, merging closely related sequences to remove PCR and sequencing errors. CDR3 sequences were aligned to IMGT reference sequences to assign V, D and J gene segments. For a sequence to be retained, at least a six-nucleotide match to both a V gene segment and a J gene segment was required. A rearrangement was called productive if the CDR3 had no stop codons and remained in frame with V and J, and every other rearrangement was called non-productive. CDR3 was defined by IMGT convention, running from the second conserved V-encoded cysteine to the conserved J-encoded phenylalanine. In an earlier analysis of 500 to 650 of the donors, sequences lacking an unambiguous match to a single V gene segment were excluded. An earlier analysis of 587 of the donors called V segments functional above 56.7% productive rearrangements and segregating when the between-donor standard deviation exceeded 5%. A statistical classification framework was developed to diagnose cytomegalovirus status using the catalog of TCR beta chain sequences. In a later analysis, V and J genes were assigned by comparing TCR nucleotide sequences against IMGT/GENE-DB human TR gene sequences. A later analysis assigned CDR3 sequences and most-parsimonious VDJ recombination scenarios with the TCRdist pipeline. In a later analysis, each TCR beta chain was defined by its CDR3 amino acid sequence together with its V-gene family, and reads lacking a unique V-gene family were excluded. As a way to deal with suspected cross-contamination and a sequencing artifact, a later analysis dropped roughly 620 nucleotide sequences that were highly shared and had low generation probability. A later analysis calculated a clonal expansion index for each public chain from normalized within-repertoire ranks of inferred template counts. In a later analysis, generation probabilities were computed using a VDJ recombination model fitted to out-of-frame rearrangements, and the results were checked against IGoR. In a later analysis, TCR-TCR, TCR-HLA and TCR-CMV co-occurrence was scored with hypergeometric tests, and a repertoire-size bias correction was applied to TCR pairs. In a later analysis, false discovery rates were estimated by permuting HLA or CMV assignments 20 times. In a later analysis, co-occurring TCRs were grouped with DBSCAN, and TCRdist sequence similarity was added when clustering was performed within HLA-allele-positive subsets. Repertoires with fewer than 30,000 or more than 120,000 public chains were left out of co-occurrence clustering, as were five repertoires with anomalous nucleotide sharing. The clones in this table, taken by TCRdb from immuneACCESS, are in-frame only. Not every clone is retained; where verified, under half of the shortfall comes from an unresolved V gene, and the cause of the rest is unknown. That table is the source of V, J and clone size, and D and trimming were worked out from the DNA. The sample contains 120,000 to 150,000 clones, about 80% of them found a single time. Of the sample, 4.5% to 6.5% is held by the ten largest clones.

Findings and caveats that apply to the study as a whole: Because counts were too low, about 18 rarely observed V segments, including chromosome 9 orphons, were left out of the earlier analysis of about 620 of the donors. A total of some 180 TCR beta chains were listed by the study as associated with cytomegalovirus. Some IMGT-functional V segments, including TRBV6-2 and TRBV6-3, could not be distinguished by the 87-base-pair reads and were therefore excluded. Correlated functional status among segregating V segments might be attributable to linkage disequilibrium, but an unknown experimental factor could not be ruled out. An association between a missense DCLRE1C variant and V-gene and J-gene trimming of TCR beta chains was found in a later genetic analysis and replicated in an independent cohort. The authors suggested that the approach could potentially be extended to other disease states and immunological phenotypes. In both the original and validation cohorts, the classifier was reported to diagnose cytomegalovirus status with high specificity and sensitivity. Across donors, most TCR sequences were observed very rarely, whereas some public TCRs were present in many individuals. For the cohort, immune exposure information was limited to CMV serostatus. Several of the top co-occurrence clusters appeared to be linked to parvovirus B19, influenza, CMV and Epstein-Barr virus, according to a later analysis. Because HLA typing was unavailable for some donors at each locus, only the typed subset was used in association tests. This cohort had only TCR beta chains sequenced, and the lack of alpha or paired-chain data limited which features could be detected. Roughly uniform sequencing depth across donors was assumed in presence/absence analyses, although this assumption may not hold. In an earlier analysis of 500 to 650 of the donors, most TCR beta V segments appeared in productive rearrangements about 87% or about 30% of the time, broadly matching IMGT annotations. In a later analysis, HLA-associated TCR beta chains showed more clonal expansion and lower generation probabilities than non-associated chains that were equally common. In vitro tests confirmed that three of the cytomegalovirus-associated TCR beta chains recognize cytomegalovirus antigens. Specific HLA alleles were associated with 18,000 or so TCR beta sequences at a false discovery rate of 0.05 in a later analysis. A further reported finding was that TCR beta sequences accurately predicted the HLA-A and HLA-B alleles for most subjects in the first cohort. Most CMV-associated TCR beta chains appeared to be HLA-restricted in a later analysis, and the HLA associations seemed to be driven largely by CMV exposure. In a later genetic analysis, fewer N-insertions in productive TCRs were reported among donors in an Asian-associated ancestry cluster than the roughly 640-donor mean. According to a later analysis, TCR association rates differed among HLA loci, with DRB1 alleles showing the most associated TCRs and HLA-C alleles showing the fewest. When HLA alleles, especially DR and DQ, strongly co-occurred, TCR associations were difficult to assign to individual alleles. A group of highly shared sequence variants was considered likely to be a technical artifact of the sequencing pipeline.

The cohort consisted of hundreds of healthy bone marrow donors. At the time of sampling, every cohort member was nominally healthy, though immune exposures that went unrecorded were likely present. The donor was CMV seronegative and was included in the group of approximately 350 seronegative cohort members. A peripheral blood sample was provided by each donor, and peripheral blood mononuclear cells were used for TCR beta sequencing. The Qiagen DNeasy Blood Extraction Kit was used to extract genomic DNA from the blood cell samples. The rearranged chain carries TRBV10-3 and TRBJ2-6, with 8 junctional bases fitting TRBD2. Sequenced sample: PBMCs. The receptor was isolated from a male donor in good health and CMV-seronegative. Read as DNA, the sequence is TGTGCCACCCAGCACGGGGGGGGCGCCTCTGGGGCCAACGTCCTGACTTTC. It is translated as CATQHGGGASGANVLTF.